A selection of T cell receptor beta chains follows, all from one sample in a study of T cell clonotyping in hematopoietic cell transplantation. Sequencing was performed with immunoSEQ multiplex PCR; in TCRdb, only in-frame clones are kept and a portion is missing. The sample gives about 5,900 clones, about 76% of which show up once; roughly a third is in the top ten. Source: PBMCs, taken 100 days after allogeneic stem cell transplant. The receptors stem from a female patient under 45 who had an allogeneic stem cell transplant, so the T cells may come from the graft donor. Some clones in this sample may be carry-over from other donors' samples. Each CDR3 is given without its conserved first and last residue. Each record gives: CDR3 protein, V gene, clone size, J gene. Part of the rows lack a size; the others show once, few, many or a class for expanded clones.

CDR3: ASSPEPGGNYGYT
V: TRBV7-3
size: medium-sized
J: TRBJ1-2

CDR3: AWSEAYEQY
V: TRBV30
size: NA
J: TRBJ2-7

CDR3: ASSPIGGLTELNTEAF
V: TRBV25-1
size: NA
J: TRBJ1-1

CDR3: ASRTGASNTEAF
V: TRBV5-1
size: NA
J: TRBJ1-1

CDR3: ASSVTGGPGGYT
V: TRBV9
size: NA
J: TRBJ1-2

CDR3: AISEGQGNTIY
V: TRBV10-3
size: NA
J: TRBJ1-3

CDR3: ASTGGGFNEAF
V: TRBV5-1
size: once
J: TRBJ1-1

CDR3: ASSWTGDNNEQF
V: TRBV6-5
size: NA
J: TRBJ2-1

CDR3: AWSVGGQGYEQY
V: TRBV30
size: NA
J: TRBJ2-7

CDR3: ASSVGGRGDNTEAF
V: TRBV9
size: NA
J: TRBJ1-1

CDR3: ASSFGNGELF
V: TRBV13
size: NA
J: TRBJ2-2

CDR3: ASSRDNTEAF
V: TRBV18
size: NA
J: TRBJ1-1

CDR3: ASSVGTGGYYEQY
V: TRBV9
size: NA
J: TRBJ2-7

CDR3: ASSAETGYGYT
V: TRBV19
size: few
J: TRBJ1-2

CDR3: ASRGQGVNGELF
V: TRBV6-6
size: NA
J: TRBJ2-2

CDR3: ASSLLSGGSGELF
V: TRBV7-2
size: NA
J: TRBJ2-2

CDR3: ASSDAGGGNTEAF
V: TRBV6-6
size: few
J: TRBJ1-1

CDR3: ASSYSGETYEQY
V: TRBV6-6
size: NA
J: TRBJ2-7

CDR3: ASSLGVEGRTEAF
V: TRBV5-4
size: once
J: TRBJ1-1

CDR3: ASSEQGGADEQY
V: TRBV6-4
size: NA
J: TRBJ2-7

CDR3: ASSYSGQTKGLYT
V: TRBV6-5
size: NA
J: TRBJ1-2

CDR3: ASSFNGREQY
V: TRBV7-3
size: NA
J: TRBJ2-7

CDR3: ATSWRGQNTGELF
V: TRBV27
size: once
J: TRBJ2-2

CDR3: ATSRDKGTDYGYT
V: TRBV15
size: NA
J: TRBJ1-2